This TCR beta chain originates from a study of cytomegalovirus exposure and HLA in healthy donors. A word on this clone: Antigen: not known.

Regarding the study as a whole: Later work found that TCR association rates differed between HLA loci; DRB1 had the most and HLA-C the fewest. Confirmation in vitro established that a few CMV-associated chains were specific for CMV antigens. An analysis was carried out at a later point. It showed that HLA-associated TCR beta chains were more clonally expanded than equally common non-associated chains.

Germline loops: CDR1 LGHNA, CDR2 YNFKEQ. V was pared by 0 bases and J by 4 bases, with 6 bases of the junction left unmatched. The CDR3 contains 16 residues. PCR used 60 Vbeta primers and 13 Jbeta primers. The authors' processing: A later analysis tallied about 80 million unique TCR beta chains, some 12 million of them shared. TCRdb's copy holds only in-frame clones and misses some; the assay was immunoSEQ multiplex PCR. V and J calls and clone size are those listed in that table; D and trimming were worked out from the DNA. This table has 45,000 to 65,000 clones, about 73% appearing once. Sample: PBMCs. This chain connects TRBV4-2 to TRBJ2-7; 10 positions match TRBD2. This TCR was sampled from a man aged 18-30 years in good health and CMV-seronegative. CDR3 in DNA: TGTGCCAGCAGCCAAGAATTAGCGGGAGGTCAATACGAGCAGTACTTC. Protein product: CASSQELAGGQYEQYF.